Listed below are T cell receptor beta chains from one sample, sequenced in a study of T-cell memory formation after mild COVID-19. From the 5' RACE reads, TCRdb called clonotypes with MiXCR, one entry per CDR3 protein. The data show hundreds of thousands of distinct CDR3 sequences, less than 9.5% seen once. Sequencing used PBMCs or a T cell subset sorted from them (not recorded which). The receptors originated from a man between 18 and 35 years old who had mild COVID-19 (a few samples of this study predate the infection). Cell type and time point are not known. The CDR3 runs from the conserved cysteine through the conserved F or W. A D gene is named only where the DNA matches it firmly. The size field is filled for only some rows; it gives once, few, many or a size class.

V: TRBV7-2; D: TRBD2; size: few; J: TRBJ2-1; CDR3: CASSSASGEPYNEQFF; DNA: TGTGCCAGCAGCTCCGCTAGCGGGGAGCCATACAATGAGCAGTTCTTC
V: TRBV12-3/TRBV12-4; D: -; size: -; J: TRBJ1-4; CDR3: CASSFSPFGRRDEKLFF; DNA: TGTGCCAGCAGTTTCTCGCCTTTCGGCAGGCGGGATGAAAAACTGTTTTTT
V: TRBV7-2; D: -; size: -; J: TRBJ1-5; CDR3: CASSLFAGGNQPQHF; DNA: TGTGCCAGCAGCTTATTTGCAGGGGGCAATCAGCCCCAGCATTTT
V: TRBV20-1; D: TRBD2; size: -; J: TRBJ2-3; CDR3: CSPSGEGTDTQYF; DNA: TGCAGCCCGAGCGGGGAAGGAACAGATACGCAGTATTTT
V: TRBV3-1; D: TRBD1; size: few; J: TRBJ1-2; CDR3: CASSQGSGGAYGYTF; DNA: TGTGCCAGCAGCCAAGGCTCAGGGGGGGCCTATGGCTACACCTTC
V: TRBV7-8; D: TRBD2; size: few; J: TRBJ2-3; CDR3: CASSLVSGGLDTQYF; DNA: TGTGCCAGCAGCTTAGTTAGCGGGGGGTTAGATACGCAGTATTTT
V: TRBV2; D: -; size: -; J: TRBJ2-2; CDR3: CASLGGHPNTGELFF; DNA: TGTGCCAGCTTGGGTGGGCACCCGAACACCGGGGAGCTGTTTTTT
V: TRBV4-3; D: TRBD2; size: few; J: TRBJ2-3; CDR3: CASSQTSGGAGFADTQYF; DNA: TGCGCCAGCAGCCAAACTAGCGGGGGGGCCGGTTTCGCAGATACGCAGTATTTT
V: TRBV6-5; D: -; size: -; J: TRBJ2-1; CDR3: CASSRGRGSYNEQFF; DNA: TGTGCCAGCAGCCGCGGACGGGGATCCTACAATGAGCAGTTCTTC
V: TRBV4-1; D: TRBD2; size: few; J: TRBJ2-5; CDR3: CASSQVFGTSGQETQYF; DNA: TGCGCCAGCAGCCAAGTATTCGGGACTAGCGGCCAAGAGACCCAGTACTTC
V: TRBV12-3/TRBV12-4; D: TRBD2; size: -; J: TRBJ2-3; CDR3: CASSLRRGGPSTDTQYF; DNA: TGTGCCAGCAGTTTACGGCGCGGGGGGCCAAGCACAGATACGCAGTATTTT